This T cell receptor (beta chain) comes out of a study of blood T cells in healthy people across ages. Primers used in a second PCR of about 6 to 11 cycles were a sample-barcoded 5' primer and a J-beta primer mix. From the 5' RACE reads, TCRdb called clonotypes with MiXCR, one entry per CDR3 protein. The sample lists 1,100,000 or so distinct CDR3 sequences; 45% were seen once. J gave up 3 bases and V 5 bases, and 8 bases lay outside the gene matches. The CDR3 is 15 residues long. The germline V gene has CDR1 SGHDN and CDR2 FVKESK. The TCR originated in a woman aged 55 to 70 in good health. The chain links TRBV14 to TRBJ1-2; 8 bases are shared with TRBD1. The sequencing input was blood. The CDR3 nucleotides read TGTGCCAGCAGCAAAACAGGGGGTGTTTACTATGGCTACACCTTC. This gives the protein CASSKTGGVYYGYTF. The entire variable domain, with the rest obtained from reference TRBV14 and TRBJ1-2, is as follows: EAGVTQFPSHSVIEKGQTVTLRCDPISGHDNLYWYRRVMGKEIKFLLHFVKESKQDESGMPNNRFLAERTGGTYSTLKVQPAELEDSGVYFCASSKTGGVYYGYTFGSGTRLTVV.